This T cell receptor (beta chain) was retrieved from a study of preoperative IRX-2 immunotherapy in early breast cancer. As to treatment: preoperative locoregional IRX-2 cytokine immunotherapy. TCRdb's copy holds only in-frame clones and misses some; the assay was immunoSEQ multiplex PCR. The data contain about 98,000 clones, roughly 90% of them seen just once; the ten biggest clones take up over 2%. The CDR3 runs to 13 residues. Germline V lookup: CDR1 GTSNPN, CDR2 SVGIG (reference sequence). With 0 bases removed from V and 4 bases from J, the gap between germline ends came to 7 bases. The rearrangement links TRBV30 to TRBJ1-5; D uncertain. This clonotype originated in a human donor with breast cancer. The material was tumor tissue, obtained after IRX-2 immunotherapy. The chain's CDR3 is CAWSVGWNQPQHF. The CDR3 nucleotides read TGTGCCTGGAGTGTAGGATGGAATCAGCCCCAGCATTTT.